The 26 T cell receptor beta chains given below trace back to one sample, sequenced in a study of breast tumors, draining lymph nodes, adjacent tissues. TCRdb re-analysed the multiplex PCR reads in MiXCR, keeping a single row per CDR3 protein. The data show approximately 180,000 distinct CDR3 sequences, approximately 33% seen once. Breast cancer patients provided tissue from their axillary draining lymph nodes. The sample was axillary lymph node tissue. These receptors were collected from a female donor with breast cancer. Some clones in this sample may be carry-over from other donors' samples.

The genes are TRBV9 and TRBJ1-2, with D hard to call. CDR3 size: 12 residues. CDR1 is SGDLS, CDR2 YYNGEE, per germline. CDR3 protein: CVTDPGDYGYTF. The CDR3 nucleotides are TGTGTCACAGACCCCGGCGATTATGGCTACACCTTC.

The chain carries TRBV6-2 or TRBV6-3 and TRBJ2-3, with D unclear. CDR1 and CDR2 from the germline V gene are MNHEY and SVGEGT. This CDR3 comprises 13 residues. V lost 5 bases to trimming and J lost 5 bases, with 11 bases between them. The CDR3 sequence is CASSPLGLDTQYF. DNA for the CDR3: TGTGCCAGCAGTCCCCTAGGGCTAGATACGCAGTATTTT.

The chain combines TRBV29-1 with TRBJ2-1; 7 bases line up with TRBD1. CDR3 length: 14 amino acids. Germline CDR1 reads SQVTM; CDR2 reads ANQGSEA. V gave up 7 bases and J gave up 8 bases; unmatched junction bases: 14. CDR3 loop: CSATRTGWGDEQFF. The CDR3 DNA is TGCAGCGCCACCCGGACAGGATGGGGAGATGAGCAGTTCTTC.

In its sample, this clonotype was seen many times. This rearrangement joins TRBV27 to TRBJ2-5, with unresolved D. CDR1 and CDR2 from the germline V gene are MNHEY and SMNVEV (reference sequence). The CDR3 is 15 amino acids. The germline V and J ends were trimmed by 2 bases and 5 bases, with 15 bases remaining between them. The CDR3 DNA reads as TGTGCCAGCAGTTTAACTCCGGATCCGGTGGAGACCCAGTACTTC. It translates to CASSLTPDPVETQYF.

With regard to this clonotype: Germline and junction disagree at one end, which may indicate a read error. The chain is built from TRBV10-3 and TRBJ2-2; maybe TRBD2 (5 bases). CDR1 is ENHRY and CDR2 is SYGVKD in the germline V gene. The CDR3 runs to 8 residues. CDR3 protein: CAISDRGF. The CDR3 DNA follows: TGTGCCATCAGTGATAGAGGGTTT.

For this clonotype: Being one base from a much bigger clone, this may be a read error. This sequence joins TRBV6-1 and TRBJ1-2, with 7 nucleotides matching TRBD1. Looked up from germline, CDR1 is MNHNS and CDR2 is SASEGT. There are 15 residues in the CDR3. CDR3 sequence: CASSARDRDLFGCTF. The CDR3 DNA follows: TGTGCCAGCAGTGCCCGCGACAGGGATTTGTTTGGCTGCACCTTC.

About this clonotype: Being one base from a much bigger clone, this may be a read error. This CDR3 is CASSIQGGMNTRELFF. For the CDR3, the DNA is TGTGCCAGTAGTATTCAGGGCGGGATGAACACCCGGGAGCTGTTTTTT. The chain combines TRBV19 with TRBJ2-2, with a weak D call TRBD2 (6 bases). The CDR3 has 16 residues. Germline V gives CDR1 LNHDA, CDR2 SQIVND (reference sequence).

This clonotype showed up just once. This may arise from a read error, as a much more abundant clone is one base away. The rearrangement links TRBV28 to TRBJ2-7, with D tentatively TRBD1 (5 bases). Germline assignment: CDR1 MDHEN and CDR2 SYDVKM. The CDR3 loop spans 16 amino acids. The DNA of the CDR3 is TGTGCCAGCAGTTCCTCCCGTTTGGGGCTCGCCTACGAGCAGTGCTTC. Its protein is CASSSSRLGLAYEQCF.

Ten or more counts support this clonotype. The chain has TRBV12-3 or TRBV12-4 and TRBJ2-7; no reliable D call. Trimming cost V 4 bases and J 7 bases, with 8 bases left between them. The CDR3 length is 11 residues. The CDR3 here is CASSYLAEQYF. The CDR3 DNA follows: TGTGCCAGCAGTTATTTGGCGGAGCAGTACTTC.

This clonotype was observed many times. This chain links TRBV18 with TRBJ2-3; D is unclear. Germline loops: CDR1 KGHSH, CDR2 LQKENI. V was cut by 8 bases and J by 0 bases, with 9 bases left in between. The CDR3 consists of 13 residues. The CDR3 DNA follows: TGTGCCAGCCGACGTTCTAGCACAGATACGCAGTATTTT. Translated: CASRRSSTDTQYF.

This clonotype has just one count. J is TRBJ2-5 and V is TRBV4-2, with 13 bases matching TRBD2. J gave up 1 base and V 4 bases, and 3 bases lay outside the gene matches. The length of the CDR3 is 16 residues. Germline lookup yields CDR1 LGHNA and CDR2 YNFKEQ. The CDR3 DNA sequence: TGTGCCAGCAGCCGGGGACTAGCGGGACTCCAAGAGACCCAGTACTTC. Translating gives CASSRGLAGLQETQYF.

This clonotype was recorded at least ten times. The chain uses TRBV2 and TRBJ1-4, with TRBD1 matching over 7 bases. Germline lookup yields CDR1 SNHLY and CDR2 FYNNEI. The CDR3 is made up of 16 amino acids. V dropped 1 base and J dropped 4; count of bases not matched to a gene: 6. DNA of the CDR3: TGTGCCAGCAGTGAAGGGGGGACAGCTTTTAATGAAAAACTGTTTTTT. Translating gives CASSEGGTAFNEKLFF.

Notes on this clonotype: This may stem from a read error, because a much larger clone lies one nucleotide away. The chain employs TRBV30 and TRBJ2-1, with 11 nucleotides matching TRBD2. V shed 8 bases and J 4 bases; nucleotides not matched to a gene: 4. This CDR3 has 13 amino acids. Germline V lookup: CDR1 GTSNPN, CDR2 SVGIG (reference sequence). The CDR3 reads CATSGGPYNEQFF. The CDR3 coding sequence is TGTGCCACTAGCGGGGGCCCATACAATGAGCAGTTCTTC.

This clonotype was seen a few times. The genes are TRBV6-5 and TRBJ1-2; 8 positions match TRBD1. The V and J ends lost 5 bases and 8 bases, in that order; junction bases with no gene match: 4. The CDR3 spans 12 residues. The germline V gene has CDR1 MNHEY and CDR2 SVGAGI. The CDR3 loop is CASSPRTGGYTF. Written as DNA, the CDR3 is TGTGCCAGCAGTCCCCGGACAGGGGGCTACACCTTC.

This clonotype appeared once. The chain uses TRBV7-3 and TRBJ1-2, with D possibly matching TRBD1 (6 bases). This CDR3 has 13 residues. V was clipped by 11 bases and J by 0 bases, with 13 bases between them. The germline V gene encodes CDR1 SGHTA and CDR2 FQGTGA. CDR3 sequence (DNA): TGTGCCGGGGCAGGGGTGCCTAACTATGGCTACACCTTC. Its protein product is CAGAGVPNYGYTF.

This clonotype was observed at least ten times. The V call is TRBV20-1, the J call TRBJ2-7, with 9 bases matching TRBD1. This CDR3 comprises 17 residues. Looked up from germline, CDR1 is DFQATT and CDR2 is SNEGSKA (reference sequence). V gave up 3 bases and J gave up 4 bases; unmatched junction bases: 16. Here the CDR3 reads CSARFPGQGARGYEQYF. As DNA, the CDR3 is TGCAGTGCTAGGTTCCCGGGACAGGGCGCGCGAGGATACGAGCAGTACTTC.

In its sample, this clonotype was seen a few times. Germline is not matched at one junction end, which may reflect a read error. V gene TRBV2 combines with J gene TRBJ2-5; D is tentatively TRBD1 or TRBD2 (5 bases each). The V gene's germline CDR1 is SNHLY and CDR2 FYNNEI. The CDR3 is 14 amino acids. The CDR3: CASTNGHLQGTQHF. The CDR3 nucleotides read TGTGCCAGCACTAACGGCCACCTACAAGGGACCCAGCACTTC.

CDR3 amino acids: CSARGPTRGRSGDTQYF. CDR3 DNA: TGCAGTGCTAGAGGTCCAACGAGGGGGCGGTCGGGAGATACGCAGTATTTT. The rearrangement links TRBV20-1 to TRBJ2-3, with 7 bases fitting TRBD1. The CDR3 has 17 amino acids. The germline V gene has CDR1 DFQATT and CDR2 SNEGSKA (reference sequence). With V trimmed by 1 base and J by 5 bases, 15 bases remained unmatched.

This clonotype was counted at least ten times. This chain uses TRBV7-2 with TRBJ1-3; tentative D call: TRBD1 (6 bases). Trimming removed 3 bases from V and 4 bases from J, with 10 bases in between. The CDR3 is made up of 14 amino acids. The germline V gene encodes CDR1 SGHTA and CDR2 FQGNSA. Here the CDR3 DNA reads TGTGCCAGCAGCTTGAGCGGACAGGGAAACACCATATATTTT. It is translated as CASSLSGQGNTIYF.

The chain has TRBV14 and TRBJ1-2; TRBD1 agrees at 7 bases. CDR1 and CDR2 from the germline V gene are SGHDN and FVKESK. Trimming at V came to 4 bases and at J to 7 bases, leaving 9 bases not matched to a gene. The CDR3 consists of 14 residues. The CDR3 nucleotides are TGTGCCAGCAGCCTAGGTCGGGGACAGTTTGGCTACACCTTC. It translates to CASSLGRGQFGYTF.

This clonotype was seen at least ten times. This chain connects TRBV2 to TRBJ2-7; D is uncertain. V lost 3 bases to trimming and J lost 4 bases, with 19 bases between them. CDR1 is SNHLY, CDR2 FYNNEI, per germline. This CDR3 has 16 amino acids. DNA for the CDR3: TGTGCCAGCAGTGAGGCTGGAAAAAGGGCGAGGTACGAGCAGTACTTC. This translates into CASSEAGKRARYEQYF.

The chain combines TRBV20-1 with TRBJ2-3; possibly TRBD1 for D (6 bases). V dropped 6 bases and J dropped 2 bases, with 12 bases sitting between them. The CDR3 totals 13 residues. Germline V lookup: CDR1 DFQATT, CDR2 SNEGSKA (reference sequence). CDR3 DNA sequence: TGCAGTGCCGGGGACACTCACACAGATACGCAGTATTTT. This sequence encodes CSAGDTHTDTQYF.

This clonotype was seen more than once but under ten times. This likely comes from a read error, as the CDR3 has no conserved phenylalanine or tryptophan at its end. The chain employs TRBV5-1 and TRBJ2-7; 7 bases are shared with TRBD1. This CDR3 is built from 15 residues. The germline CDR1 and CDR2 sequences are SGHRS and YFSETQ. V lost 4 bases to trimming and J lost 7 bases; unmatched junction nucleotides: 14. The CDR3, as DNA: TGCGCCAGCAGCACCGCAGGGGGTGGCTTTGATGAGCAGTACTCC. It is translated as CASSTAGGGFDEQYS.

This clonotype was counted between two and nine times. A read error may explain this, as a much larger clone is one base away. The chain is built from TRBV30 and TRBJ2-3; D gene ambiguous. Germline V lookup: CDR1 GTSNPN, CDR2 SVGIG (reference sequence). The CDR3 has 13 residues. CDR3 sequence reads: CAWSVLSTDTRYF. CDR3 in DNA: TGTGCCTGGAGTGTTCTTAGCACAGATACGCGGTATTTT.

This clonotype has a count of ten or more. The chain joins TRBV18 to TRBJ1-2, with 7 bases fitting TRBD1. The germline V gene encodes CDR1 KGHSH and CDR2 LQKENI. V trimming: 3 bases; J trimming: 8 bases; junction bases outside the gene matches: 3. CDR3 length: 12 residues. CDR3 in amino acids: CASSPPGQGYTF. CDR3 DNA: TGTGCCAGCTCACCCCCGGGACAGGGCTACACCTTC. Full variable domain (missing parts from reference TRBV18 and TRBJ1-2): NAGVMQNPRHLVRRRGQEARLRCSPMKGHSHVYWYRQLPEEGLKFMVYLQKENIIDESGMPKERFSAEFPKEGPSILRIQQVVRGDSAAYFCASSPPGQGYTFGSGTRLTVV.

This clonotype showed up many times. The chain is built from TRBV6-6 and TRBJ1-5, with 9 bases identical to TRBD1. The CDR3 is 15 residues long. Germline V CDR1 and CDR2: MNHNY, SVGAGI (reference sequence). Trimming cost V 6 bases and J 0 bases; bases outside gene matches: 3. CDR3 bases: TGTGCCAGCAGGCAACAGGGGGCTAGCAATCAGCCCCAGCATTTT. Protein sequence: CASRQQGASNQPQHF.